One and the same sample provided the 9 T cell receptor beta chains below, sequenced in a study of T cells in localized non-small cell lung cancer. Clones were sequenced by immunoSEQ multiplex PCR, and TCRdb holds only the in-frame ones, with some missing. The sample includes 30,000 or so clones, about 92% of them seen just once. Sequences were derived from peripheral blood, sampled before any cancer treatment. These receptors all stem from a female donor aged 60 or older with stage I lung adenocarcinoma.

This clone showed up just once. Here the CDR3 reads CASSLALGGIGYNEQFF. The CDR3 DNA is TGCGCCAGCAGCTTGGCACTGGGGGGAATCGGATACAATGAGCAGTTCTTC. The chain recombines TRBV5-1 with TRBJ2-1, with TRBD2 as a possible D gene (6 bases). The V end lost 0 bases, the J end lost 4 bases, and 17 bases lay between the germline ends. Germline assignment: CDR1 SGHRS and CDR2 YFSETQ. The CDR3 sequence is 17 residues long.

The genes are TRBV10-3 and TRBJ2-7, with 11 bases lining up with TRBD1. The CDR3 is 12 amino acids. CDR1 and CDR2 (germline): ENHRY, SYGVKD. V shed 3 bases, J shed 12 bases, and the junction held 4 bases outside the gene matches. CDR3 nucleotide sequence: TGTGCCATCAGTGACACGGACAGGGGGCGGTACTTC. It yields the protein CAISDTDRGRYF.

This clone was recorded once. The rearrangement links TRBV11-3 to TRBJ2-3; 14 bases match TRBD2. CDR3 length: 18 amino acids. The junction had 7 bases not matched to a gene; V was cut back by 1 base and J by 4 bases. Germline CDR1 SGHNT, CDR2 YENEEA. The CDR3 sequence is CASSLVYRTSGGSDTQYF. The CDR3 nucleotides are TGTGCCAGCAGCTTAGTTTATAGGACTAGCGGGGGGTCAGATACGCAGTATTTT. The complete variable domain, with remaining parts taken from reference TRBV11-3 and TRBJ2-3, reads EAGVVQSPRYKIIEKKQPVAFWCNPISGHNTLYWYLQNLGQGPELLIRYENEEAVDDSQLPKDRFSAERLKGVDSTLKIQPAELGDSAVYLCASSLVYRTSGGSDTQYFGPGTRLTVL.

The chain has TRBV4-1 and TRBJ2-3; no clear D gene. The germline V gene encodes CDR1 MGHRA and CDR2 YSYEKL. V was shortened by 5 bases and J by 7 bases, with 7 bases between the two germline ends. This CDR3 comprises 11 residues. CDR3 DNA sequence: TGCGCCAGCAGCTCACAGAATACGCAGTATTTT. Residues: CASSSQNTQYF.

This rearrangement joins TRBV7-3 to TRBJ2-7; 9 nucleotides line up with TRBD1. The CDR3 spans 15 residues. V was clipped by 3 bases and J by 2 bases; unmatched bases: 5. The V gene's germline CDR1 is SGHTA and CDR2 FQGTGA. DNA for the CDR3: TGTGCCAGCAGCTTCGCGGGACAGGGACCCTACGAGCAGTACTTC. It yields the protein CASSFAGQGPYEQYF.

The rearrangement links TRBV10-3 to TRBJ1-5; D is unclear. Per germline, CDR1 ENHRY and CDR2 SYGVKD. Trimming pared 11 bases from V and 0 bases from J, leaving 8 bases between. This CDR3 region has 12 residues. The CDR3: CAVRDSNQPQHF. The CDR3 nucleotides are TGTGCCGTTAGAGATAGCAATCAGCCCCAGCATTTT.

This chain joins TRBV2 and TRBJ2-7; D gene unclear. Trimming removed 7 bases at V and 3 bases at J, with 10 bases between. This CDR3 has 12 amino acids. Germline V CDR1 and CDR2: SNHLY, FYNNEI. The CDR3 loop is CASMADFYEQYF. The CDR3 DNA sequence: TGTGCCAGCATGGCAGACTTCTACGAGCAGTACTTC.

The chain carries TRBV9 and TRBJ2-7; a possible D gene is TRBD1 (6 bases). The CDR3 contains 14 residues. Germline assignment: CDR1 SGDLS and CDR2 YYNGEE. The V gene lost 0 bases and the J gene lost 3 bases, with 10 bases spanning the gap. This chain's CDR3 is CASSVEQGSYEQYF. The CDR3 DNA sequence: TGTGCCAGCAGCGTAGAGCAGGGGAGCTACGAGCAGTACTTC.

The chain combines TRBV19 with TRBJ2-7; TRBD2 agrees at 8 bases. In germline, CDR1 is LNHDA, CDR2 SQIVND (reference sequence). Trimming cost V 3 bases and J 6 bases; bases outside gene matches: 4. The CDR3 runs 13 residues. The CDR3 here is CASSMTSDGEQYF. The CDR3 bases are TGTGCCAGTAGTATGACTAGCGACGGCGAGCAGTACTTC.